This T cell receptor beta chain was recorded in a study of cytomegalovirus exposure and HLA in healthy donors. This clone was counted a few times. The donors were members of the validation cohort, which comprised approximately 120 subjects and was separate from the first cohort of fewer than 700 subjects. Libraries were prepared by immunoSEQ multiplex PCR; TCRdb keeps only in-frame clonotypes and omits some of them. The sample includes approximately 220,000 clones, 80% to 95% of them seen just once. The V and J ends lost 0 bases and 9 bases respectively, with 13 bases between them. This CDR3 region has 15 residues. Germline V gene sequence: CDR1 SGHRS, CDR2 YFSETQ.

Material for sequencing was PBMCs. This chain links TRBV5-1 with TRBJ1-6; possibly TRBD1 for D (5 bases). The sequence was obtained from a woman in her late teens or twenties in good health and CMV-seronegative. The CDR3 nucleotides read TGCGCCAGCAGCTTGGGGGCAGGGATCAGTTCACCCCTCCACTTT. Protein product: CASSLGAGISSPLHF.